This TCR beta chain emerged from a study of blood T cell repertoires in COVID-19. Sequencing was performed with immunoSEQ multiplex PCR; in TCRdb, only in-frame clones are kept and a portion is missing. The sample includes hundreds of thousands of clones, roughly 85% of them seen just once. V shed 1 base, J shed 0 bases, and the junction held 5 bases outside the gene matches. CDR1 and CDR2 (germline): LGHDT, YNNKEL (reference sequence). The CDR3 loop spans 18 amino acids. The sample taken for sequencing was peripheral blood. The V call is TRBV3-1 (or the pseudogene TRBV3-2), the J call TRBJ2-3, with 12 bases fitting TRBD2. The origin of this receptor is a woman in her twenties or thirties with active or convalescent COVID-19. CDR3 sequence (DNA): TGTGCCAGCAGCCAAGTGTCTAGCGGGAGGGTTAGCACAGATACGCAGTATTTT. This encodes CASSQVSSGRVSTDTQYF.